The source of this T cell receptor (beta chain) is a study of T cell clones after liver transplantation. Study overall: Post-transplant blood was tracked for graft-donor-reactive T cell clones identified in a pre-transplant mixed lymphocyte reaction. Findings and caveats of the study: In 5 of 8 subjects, circulating graft-donor-reactive CD4 TCRbeta sequences fell significantly after transplant.

Profiling relied on immunoSEQ multiplex PCR, and the TCRdb table lists in-frame clones only, not all of them. This sample has tens of thousands of clones, with about 64% found just once. This clone has just one count. What it recognizes is unknown. This specimen consisted of CD4+ T cells from blood, obtained before liver transplant. The source of this sequence is a human donor who received a liver transplant.

The chain's CDR3 is CASSILQGGDYGYTF. The CDR3 coding sequence is TGTGCCAGCAGCATCTTGCAGGGGGGAGACTATGGCTACACCTTC. The chain joins TRBV5-6 to TRBJ1-2; TRBD1 aligns across 7 bases. J gave up 3 bases and V 4 bases, and 9 bases lay outside the gene matches. There are 15 residues in the CDR3. Germline V lookup: CDR1 SGHDT, CDR2 YYEEEE.